Given below is one T cell receptor beta chain in context. The sample belongs to a study of blood T cell repertoires in COVID-19. Study at large: Whether acute or convalescent, the COVID-19 samples came from the United States, Italy and Spain. Sources were T cells, B-cell-depleted T cells, or PBMCs; the material itself was cDNA or gDNA.

Germline CDR1 is KGHSH and CDR2 is LQKENI. This CDR3 is 13 amino acids long. V was trimmed by 2 bases and J by 11 bases, leaving 13 bases between them. Authors' methods: Using reference gene primer amplification, nucleated cell counts were estimated. Clones were sequenced by immunoSEQ multiplex PCR, and TCRdb holds only the in-frame ones, with some missing. V, J and clone size reflect that table, while D and trimming were determined from the DNA. The table has 70,000 to 100,000 clones, 88% seen once. The chain links TRBV18 to TRBJ2-4, with a tentative D call TRBD2 (5 bases). The sequence was collected from a human donor in a cohort sampled during active COVID-19. The source material was peripheral blood. CDR3 protein: CASSPGRERVQYF. The CDR3 DNA is TGTGCCAGCTCACCAGGTCGGGAAAGGGTTCAGTACTTC.